Following are 29 T cell receptor beta chains from one sample sequenced in a study of T cells in Graves' hyperthyroidism and ophthalmopathy. The investigators amplified TCR beta CDR3 regions from RNA transcripts. In the first-round RT-PCR of the TCR CDR3, the HTBI primer set was used. TCRdb analysed the multiplex PCR reads with MiXCR anew, one entry per CDR3 protein. The sample contains 700,000 to 850,000 distinct CDR3 sequences, about a third of which appear only once. The sample was blood. These receptors originate from a woman in her 40s with Graves' hyperthyroidism.

This chain uses TRBV20-1 with TRBJ2-1, with 7 bases identical to TRBD2. CDR1 and CDR2 from the germline V gene are DFQATT and SNEGSKA (reference sequence). V trimming: 0 bases; J trimming: 3 bases; junction bases outside the gene matches: 8. The CDR3 is 16 residues long. For the CDR3, the DNA is TGCAGTGCTAGAGATCCGCGGGAGTCTGGCTACAATGAGCAGTTCTTC. Amino acids: CSARDPRESGYNEQFF.

This clonotype showed up many times. The chain combines TRBV7-9 with TRBJ2-7, with 7 bases lining up with TRBD1. The ends lost 5 bases at V and 0 bases at J; junction bases unmatched: 4. CDR3 length equals 14 residues. CDR1 SEHNR and CDR2 FQNEAQ come from the germline V gene (reference sequence). The CDR3 is CASSLTGISYEQYF. The CDR3 bases are TGTGCCAGCAGCCTGACAGGGATCTCCTACGAGCAGTACTTC.

A word on this clonotype: A clone one base away is much larger, so this may be a read error. The CDR3 ends on some other residue instead of the conserved phenylalanine or tryptophan, so this is likely a read error. The chain's CDR3 is CASSGSGEQYL. CDR3 DNA sequence: TGTGCCAGCAGTGGGAGTGGGGAGCAGTACCTC. The chain employs TRBV6-6 and TRBJ2-7; weak D call: TRBD2 (5 bases). The CDR3 is made up of 11 amino acids. V was trimmed by 5 bases and J by 7 bases, leaving 9 bases between them. Per germline, CDR1 MNHNY and CDR2 SVGAGI (reference sequence).

Comment on this clonotype: The DNA is omitted, as the CDR3 cannot be located on it reliably, and the CDR3 follows TCRdb's listing. This sequence joins TRBV7-2 and TRBJ2-2; TRBD1 was called by the table and not checked on the DNA. Germline lookup yields CDR1 SGHTA and CDR2 FQGNSA. The CDR3 sequence runs 13 residues, both termini included. This CDR3 reads CASSYRGQGSCFF.

The genes are TRBV4-3 and TRBJ2-7; D assignment may be TRBD1 or TRBD2 (5 bases each). Germline lookup yields CDR1 LGHNA and CDR2 YSLEER. The CDR3 loop spans 15 amino acids. The V gene lost 0 bases and the J gene lost 2 bases, with 11 bases spanning the gap. The CDR3 here is CASSQDRGFTYEQYF. For the CDR3, the DNA is TGCGCCAGCAGCCAAGATCGGGGCTTCACCTACGAGCAGTACTTC.

This clonotype was seen repeatedly, ten times or more. This chain uses TRBV4-3 with TRBJ2-7; TRBD1 might be the D (5 bases). Between the trimmed V and J ends, which lost 1 base and 3 bases, there was a span of 10 bases. CDR3 size: 14 residues. Germline V lookup: CDR1 LGHNA, CDR2 YSLEER. CDR3 DNA: TGCGCCAGCAGCCAAGGGACATCTAGCTACGAGCAGTACTTC. It yields the protein CASSQGTSSYEQYF.

Worth noting for this clonotype: At one end, the junction sequence differs from germline, possibly due to a read error. This chain links TRBV10-3 with TRBJ1-1; 11 bases are shared with TRBD1. The germline V gene has CDR1 ENHRY and CDR2 SYGVKD. CDR3 length: 12 residues. The DNA for the CDR3 is TGTGCCATCAGTTCGGACAGGGGGCGCCTCCAGTTT. Translated: CAISSDRGRLQF.

Concerning this clonotype itself: A much larger clone differs by one base, so this may be a read error. The rearrangement joins TRBV9 to TRBJ2-7; the D is unclear. Looked up from germline, CDR1 is SGDLS and CDR2 is YYNGEE. The CDR3 consists of 15 residues. V dropped 1 base and J dropped 7 bases, with 18 bases sitting between them. The chain's CDR3 is CASSVSATGLREQYV. The CDR3, as DNA: TGTGCCAGCAGCGTAAGTGCCACGGGCTTGAGGGAGCAGTACGTC.

This clonotype was counted between two and nine times. This chain joins TRBV7-9 and TRBJ1-4; 7 nucleotides line up with TRBD1. The V gene's germline CDR1 is SEHNR and CDR2 FQNEAQ (reference sequence). CDR3 length: 15 amino acids. With 5 bases clipped from V and 3 bases from J, the junction kept 6 bases outside the gene matches. CDR3 region: CASSDTTGANEKLFF. The CDR3 region has the DNA TGTGCCAGCAGCGATACCACAGGGGCTAATGAAAAACTGTTTTTT. The variable domain in full, with the rest retrieved from reference TRBV7-9 and TRBJ1-4, is DTGVSQNPRHKITKRGQNVTFRCDPISEHNRLYWYRQTLGQGPEFLTYFQNEAQLEKSRLLSDRFSAERPKGSFSTLEIQRTEQGDSAMYLCASSDTTGANEKLFFGSGTQLSVL.

This clonotype was found a few times. This sequence joins TRBV10-3 and TRBJ1-2, with a tentative D call TRBD1 (6 bases). Trimming pared 6 bases from V and 8 bases from J, leaving 13 bases between. This CDR3 is built from 12 residues. CDR1 and CDR2 from the germline V gene are ENHRY and SYGVKD. The CDR3 loop is CAISRRQDGYTF. CDR3 nucleotide sequence: TGTGCCATCAGCAGGAGACAGGACGGCTACACCTTC.

This clonotype was observed a handful of times. This chain joins TRBV29-1 and TRBJ2-5, with D perhaps matching TRBD1 or TRBD2 (5 bases each). The CDR3 covers 13 residues. Germline V gene data show CDR1 as SQVTM and CDR2 as ANQGSEA. The V gene lost 8 bases and the J gene lost 1 base, with 14 bases spanning the gap. CDR3: CSTSRGLQETQYF. The CDR3, as DNA: TGCAGCACGAGCCGGGGCCTCCAAGAGACCCAGTACTTC.

The genes are TRBV9 and TRBJ1-2, with 7 positions matching TRBD1. Germline CDR1 and CDR2: SGDLS and YYNGEE. CDR3 length: 15 amino acids. V was clipped by 3 bases and J by 3 bases; unmatched bases: 8. The CDR3 spells CASSGRTGYDYGYTF. CDR3 bases: TGTGCCAGCAGCGGACGGACAGGCTATGACTATGGCTACACCTTC.

V is TRBV28 and J is TRBJ1-2, with 7 bases fitting TRBD1. The CDR3 contains 14 residues. V dropped 4 bases and J dropped 6; count of bases not matched to a gene: 8. The V gene's germline CDR1 is MDHEN and CDR2 SYDVKM. The CDR3 is CASSSQGQQHGYTF. The CDR3, as DNA: TGTGCCAGCAGTTCCCAGGGACAGCAGCATGGCTACACCTTC.

The chain couples TRBV7-2 to TRBJ1-5; 12 nucleotides match TRBD1. V lost 6 bases and J lost 7; bases outside the gene matches: 7. The germline V gene encodes CDR1 SGHTA and CDR2 FQGNSA. The CDR3 length is 15 residues. The CDR3 sequence is CASSWGTGGGQPQHF. Here the CDR3 DNA reads TGTGCCAGCAGTTGGGGGACAGGGGGCGGACAGCCCCAGCATTTT.

This clonotype showed up many times. The V call is TRBV19, the J call TRBJ1-6; unclear D gene. Germline CDR1 reads LNHDA; CDR2 reads SQIVND (reference sequence). Trimming took off 1 base at V and 10 bases at J, with 11 bases between the two ends. CDR3 length: 14 residues. CDR3 DNA: TGTGCCAGTAGTATAGTCGGAGTTGACTCACCCCTCCACTTT. It encodes CASSIVGVDSPLHF.

This clonotype was observed many times. The rearrangement joins TRBV7-8 to TRBJ2-7; maybe TRBD1 (5 bases). V dropped 5 bases and J dropped 2 bases, with 7 bases sitting between them. This CDR3 comprises 12 residues. Per germline, CDR1 SGHVS and CDR2 FQNEAQ. In DNA form, the CDR3 reads TGTGCCAGCAGCGGCAGGGCCTACGAGCAGTACTTC. Amino acids: CASSGRAYEQYF.

The V and J genes are TRBV5-8 and TRBJ2-5; the D gene is possibly TRBD2 (5 bases). The germline CDR1 and CDR2 sequences are SGHTS and YDEGEE. V lost 5 bases to trimming and J lost 7 bases, with 18 bases between them. The CDR3 loop spans 14 amino acids. The CDR3 spells CASSDPGGGPTQYF. The CDR3 coding sequence is TGTGCCAGCAGTGACCCCGGAGGCGGGCCGACCCAGTACTTC.

Ten or more counts support this clonotype. This chain uses TRBV7-9 with TRBJ1-6; maybe TRBD1 (6 bases). The ends were cut back, 4 bases at V and 7 bases at J, with 14 bases in the middle. The CDR3 contains 15 residues. Germline-derived CDR1 and CDR2 are SEHNR and FQNEAQ (reference sequence). CDR3: CASSYYGDKNSPLHF. Written as DNA, the CDR3 is TGTGCCAGCAGCTATTATGGGGACAAGAATTCACCCCTCCACTTT.

This clonotype was counted many times. The V gene is TRBV12-3 or TRBV12-4, the J gene TRBJ1-5; 7 bases line up with TRBD1. This CDR3 is 15 amino acids long. Trimming took 5 bases from V and 5 from J; bases not matched to a gene: 9. The chain's CDR3 is CASSPRTGADQPQHF. The CDR3 bases are TGTGCCAGCAGTCCACGAACAGGGGCCGATCAGCCCCAGCATTTT.

V gene TRBV15 combines with J gene TRBJ2-5; 7 nucleotides line up with TRBD2. The J segment lost 5 bases and the V segment lost 3 bases, leaving 12 bases of the junction unmatched. The CDR3 contains 16 residues. Germline V lookup: CDR1 LNHNV, CDR2 YYDKDF (reference sequence). The CDR3 loop is CATSSQPGEGRETQYF. CDR3 nucleotide sequence: TGTGCCACCAGCAGTCAACCGGGGGAGGGTCGGGAGACCCAGTACTTC.

The chain uses TRBV12-3 or TRBV12-4 and TRBJ2-3, with D possibly matching TRBD2 (5 bases). The CDR3 has 12 residues. Between the trimmed V and J ends, which lost 4 bases and 4 bases, there was a span of 6 bases. CDR3 sequence: CASSWGADTQYF. In nucleotides, the CDR3 is TGTGCCAGCAGTTGGGGAGCAGATACGCAGTATTTT.

This clonotype was seen ten or more times. The J gene is TRBJ2-6, the V gene TRBV7-2; 7 bases fit TRBD1. V dropped 4 bases and J dropped 4; count of bases not matched to a gene: 4. The CDR3 has 15 amino acids. CDR1 and CDR2 from the germline V gene are SGHTA and FQGNSA. DNA for the CDR3: TGTGCCAGCAGCTCCGACAGGGCCGGGGCCAACGTCCTGACTTTC. Translated: CASSSDRAGANVLTF.

The sample holds one count of this clonotype. V usage is TRBV29-1 and J usage is TRBJ1-1; D remains ambiguous. This CDR3 is built from 13 residues. Trimming stripped 4 bases from V and 3 bases from J, with 12 bases between. The germline gives CDR1 SQVTM, CDR2 ANQGSEA. CDR3 DNA sequence: TGCAGCGTTGCGGAGAGGGATGACACTGAAGCTTTCTTT. Translated: CSVAERDDTEAFF.

The gene calls are TRBV7-2 and TRBJ1-5; tentative D call: TRBD1 (6 bases). The V and J ends lost 4 bases and 7 bases respectively, with 17 bases between them. Germline lookup yields CDR1 SGHTA and CDR2 FQGNSA. The CDR3 has 15 amino acids. CDR3 in DNA: TGTGCCAGCAGCTCTCACCCACAGGGAGGCCAGCCCCAGCATTTT. It yields the protein CASSSHPQGGQPQHF.

As regards this clonotype: This is likely a read error, given that the CDR3 carries no conserved phenylalanine or tryptophan at its end. The chain uses TRBV6-1 and TRBJ1-4; D is uncertain. The length of the CDR3 is 14 residues. Germline assignment: CDR1 MNHNS and CDR2 SASEGT. Trimming took 4 bases from V and 5 from J, leaving 11 bases between them. The DNA for the CDR3 is TGTGCCAGCAGTGCCTCGAATCCGAATGAAAAACTGTTTTCT. This encodes CASSASNPNEKLFS.

J is TRBJ1-2 and V is TRBV19, with D perhaps TRBD1 (6 bases). The germline V gene has CDR1 LNHDA and CDR2 SQIVND (reference sequence). The CDR3 totals 12 residues. The V gene lost 7 bases and the J gene lost 8 bases, with 14 bases spanning the gap. CDR3 nucleotides: TGTGCCAGTATTCCCGGACAGACCGGCTACACCTTC. As protein: CASIPGQTGYTF.

The chain uses TRBV25-1 and TRBJ1-1; the D is unclear. Germline V CDR1 and CDR2: MGHDK, SYGVNS. The CDR3 sequence is 12 residues long. CDR3 sequence reads: CVTTDLNTEAFF. Here the CDR3 DNA reads TGTGTCACAACGGACCTAAACACTGAAGCTTTCTTT. The variable domain in full, with the rest retrieved from reference TRBV25-1 and TRBJ1-1, is EADIYQTPRYLVIGTGKKITLECSQTMGHDKMYWYQQDPGMELHLIHYSYGVNSTEKGDLSSESTVSRIRTEHFPLTLESARPSHTSQYLCVTTDLNTEAFFGQGTRLTVV.

The chain is built from TRBV28 and TRBJ2-2; 9 bases line up with TRBD2. J lost 5 bases, V lost 8 bases, and 9 bases had no gene match. The CDR3 contains 15 residues. Germline CDR1 MDHEN, CDR2 SYDVKM. CDR3 region: CASGRGLASTGELFF. The CDR3, as DNA: TGTGCCAGCGGTCGTGGACTAGCGTCAACCGGGGAGCTGTTTTTT.

As to this clonotype: One base away lies a much larger clone, so this may be a sequencing read error. V and J are TRBV28 and TRBJ1-2, with 7 bases aligning to TRBD1. CDR1 and CDR2 (germline): MDHEN, SYDVKM. The junction had 9 bases not matched to a gene; V was cut back by 5 bases and J by 3 bases. This CDR3 contains 15 residues. The CDR3 DNA reads as TGTGCCAGCAGTATTTGGGGAGGGGGCGACTATGGCTACACCTTC. This codes for CASSIWGGGDYGYTF.